The 27 T cell receptor beta chains below were found in one sample sequenced in a study of cytomegalovirus exposure and HLA in healthy donors. PCR was performed using 60 Vbeta and 13 Jbeta primers. Profiling relied on immunoSEQ multiplex PCR, and the TCRdb table lists in-frame clones only, not all of them. The table lists some 72,000 clones, with about 4.2% in the top ten. Material: PBMCs. All receptors come from a young man in good health and CMV-seronegative.

The chain joins TRBV25-1 to TRBJ2-2, with 7 bases aligning to TRBD1. There are 13 residues in the CDR3. The germline V gene encodes CDR1 MGHDK and CDR2 SYGVNS. V was pared by 6 bases and J by 5 bases, with 3 bases of the junction left unmatched. The CDR3 DNA reads as TGTGCCAGCAGGGCGACAGGGACCGGGGAGCTGTTTTTT. This sequence encodes CASRATGTGELFF.

V and J are TRBV5-1 and TRBJ1-4; D ambiguous. This CDR3 has 14 amino acids. Per germline, CDR1 SGHRS and CDR2 YFSETQ. Trimming pared 2 bases from V and 8 bases from J, leaving 13 bases between. CDR3 protein: CASSFSSFGEKLFF. The CDR3 DNA sequence: TGCGCCAGCAGCTTTAGCTCGTTCGGGGAAAAACTGTTTTTT.

The DNA for the CDR3 is TGTGCCAGCAGGCCCGGGACAGGGGGCTATGAGCAGTTCTTC. Encoded protein: CASRPGTGGYEQFF. The chain carries TRBV5-6 and TRBJ2-1; TRBD1 agrees at 12 bases. Germline trimming cut 5 bases from V and 8 bases from J; bases unmatched to any gene: 5. This CDR3 comprises 14 residues. Looked up from germline, CDR1 is SGHDT and CDR2 is YYEEEE.

This chain uses TRBV25-1 with TRBJ2-3; tentative D call: TRBD2 (6 bases). The CDR3 extends over 15 amino acids. The germline gives CDR1 MGHDK, CDR2 SYGVNS. Deletions cut 1 base from V and 5 bases from J, with 13 bases between. CDR3 sequence: CASSESASAEDTQYF. CDR3 bases: TGTGCCAGCAGTGAATCCGCTAGCGCGGAAGATACGCAGTATTTT.

This chain joins TRBV5-8 and TRBJ1-5; TRBD1 matches at 7 bases. The CDR3 length is 15 residues. The V gene's germline CDR1 is SGHTS and CDR2 YDEGEE. V was pared by 5 bases and J by 4 bases, with 9 bases of the junction left unmatched. CDR3 amino acids: CASSSTGFSNQPQHF. As DNA, the CDR3 is TGTGCCAGCAGTTCGACAGGGTTTTCGAATCAGCCCCAGCATTTT.

This sequence joins TRBV1 and TRBJ2-5; TRBD2 is the table's D call, not checked against the DNA. TRBV1 is listed as a pseudogene. The CDR3 totals 19 residues. The CDR3 protein is CTSSQDLQGGLADQETQYF. The CDR3 bases are TGCACCAGCAGCCAAGATCTTCAAGGGGGACTAGCGGATCAAGAGACCCAGTACTTC.

The gene calls are TRBV5-4 and TRBJ1-3; 7 bases line up with TRBD1. After removal of 2 bases from V and 4 bases from J, the junction contained 3 bases not matched to a gene. CDR1 is SGHNT and CDR2 is YYREEE in the germline V gene (reference sequence). The CDR3 covers 14 residues. The CDR3 spells CASSFQGGGNTIYF. In DNA form, the CDR3 reads TGTGCCAGCAGCTTTCAAGGGGGCGGAAACACCATATATTTT. The entire variable domain, with the rest obtained from reference TRBV5-4 and TRBJ1-3, is as follows: ETGVTQSPTHLIKTRGQQVTLRCSSQSGHNTVSWYQQALGQGPQFIFQYYREEENGRGNFPPRFSGLQFPNYSSELNVNALELDDSALYLCASSFQGGGNTIYFGEGSWLTVV.

The rearrangement links TRBV2 to TRBJ1-4, with 7 bases identical to TRBD1. CDR1 is SNHLY and CDR2 is FYNNEI in the germline V gene. The trim removed 10 bases at V and 6 bases at J, leaving 8 bases unmatched. This CDR3 has 13 amino acids. CDR3 region: CATRQGSYEKLFF. CDR3 sequence (DNA): TGTGCCACCCGACAGGGTAGTTATGAAAAACTGTTTTTT.

V usage is TRBV6-1 and J usage is TRBJ2-7, with a possible D match to TRBD2 (6 bases). The V and J ends lost 5 bases and 4 bases respectively, with 15 bases between them. CDR3 length: 14 amino acids. Germline V CDR1 and CDR2: MNHNS, SASEGT. CDR3: CASSKTGDWYEQYF. CDR3 bases: TGTGCCAGCAGTAAAACGGGGGATTGGTACGAGCAGTACTTC.

The chain employs TRBV7-9 and TRBJ1-1; the match to TRBD1 covers 11 bases. Germline V lookup: CDR1 SEHNR, CDR2 FQNEAQ (reference sequence). The V segment lost 6 bases and the J segment 6 bases; nucleotides outside the gene matches: 9. The CDR3 is 15 residues long. CDR3 in amino acids: CASSKVDRGLSEAFF. DNA of the CDR3: TGTGCCAGCAGTAAGGTGGACAGGGGGCTATCTGAAGCTTTCTTT.

The rearrangement links TRBV6-5 to TRBJ2-7, with 7 bases lining up with TRBD1. J lost 4 bases, V lost 4 bases, and 13 bases had no gene match. CDR1 and CDR2 from the germline V gene are MNHEY and SVGAGI. The CDR3 is 16 residues long. CDR3 sequence reads: CASSSGQENRLYEQYF. CDR3 sequence (DNA): TGTGCCAGCAGTTCAGGACAGGAGAACCGGTTATACGAGCAGTACTTC.

The chain recombines TRBV6-1 with TRBJ1-6; 7 bases line up with TRBD1. V lost 5 bases to trimming and J lost 7 bases; unmatched junction nucleotides: 5. Germline CDR1 reads MNHNS; CDR2 reads SASEGT. The CDR3 consists of 14 residues. CDR3 protein: CASSWYRGNSPLHF. Here the CDR3 DNA reads TGTGCCAGCAGTTGGTACAGGGGAAATTCACCCCTCCACTTT.

This chain uses TRBV5-1 with TRBJ1-1, with unresolved D. V was trimmed by 0 bases and J by 1 base, leaving 7 bases between them. Germline V gives CDR1 SGHRS, CDR2 YFSETQ. The length of the CDR3 is 14 residues. Here the CDR3 reads CASSLGHQNTEAFF. The DNA for the CDR3 is TGCGCCAGCAGCTTGGGGCATCAGAACACTGAAGCTTTCTTT.

The rearrangement links TRBV19 to TRBJ2-7; perhaps TRBD2 as D (6 bases). The CDR3 has 16 amino acids. CDR1 and CDR2 (germline): LNHDA, SQIVND (reference sequence). Trimming cost V 8 bases and J 5 bases, with 25 bases left between them. The CDR3 loop is CASSRTGVGLSNEQYF. The CDR3 DNA is TGTGCCAGTTCTCGGACGGGGGTAGGGCTCTCGAACGAGCAGTACTTC.

The chain combines TRBV15 with TRBJ2-7; TRBD2 matches 11 bases. V gave up 1 base and J gave up 7 bases; unmatched junction bases: 3. This CDR3 has 14 residues. CDR1 and CDR2 (germline): LNHNV, YYDKDF (reference sequence). The DNA of the CDR3 is TGTGCCACCAGCAGAGGGCGACTAGCGGGAGAGCAGTACTTC. Translated: CATSRGRLAGEQYF. Drawing the rest from reference TRBV15 and TRBJ2-7, the complete variable domain is DAMVIQNPRYQVTQFGKPVTLSCSQTLNHNVMYWYQQKSSQAPKLLFHYYDKDFNNEADTPDNFQSRRPNTSFCFLDIRSPGLGDTAMYLCATSRGRLAGEQYFGPGTRLTVT.

The V and J genes are TRBV6-5 and TRBJ2-2, with D possibly matching TRBD2 (6 bases). The CDR3 totals 13 residues. With 9 bases removed from V and 5 bases from J, the gap between germline ends came to 13 bases. Germline V lookup: CDR1 MNHEY, CDR2 SVGAGI. The CDR3 DNA sequence: TGTGCCAGTCACAAAGGGACTACCGGGGAGCTGTTTTTT. This encodes CASHKGTTGELFF.

The chain joins TRBV4-3 to TRBJ2-7; possibly TRBD1 for D (6 bases). With 2 bases removed from V and 3 bases from J, the gap between germline ends came to 11 bases. This CDR3 contains 14 residues. In germline, CDR1 is LGHNA, CDR2 YSLEER. The CDR3 region has the DNA TGCGCCAGCAGCCAACAGGGGCATGGCTACGAGCAGTACTTC. Residues: CASSQQGHGYEQYF.

The DNA for the CDR3 is TGTGCCACCTGGGCCCGGAGGCGGGATGGCTACACCTTC. Amino acid sequence: CATWARRRDGYTF. The chain couples TRBV10-3 to TRBJ1-2; no clear D. Looked up from germline, CDR1 is ENHRY and CDR2 is SYGVKD. This CDR3 comprises 13 residues. V lost 10 bases, J lost 6 bases, and 18 bases lay in between.

The V call is TRBV11-2, the J call TRBJ2-7; weak D call: TRBD2 (6 bases). CDR1 is SGHAT and CDR2 is FQNNGV in the germline V gene. V lost 1 base and J lost 1, with 8 bases in between. The CDR3 has 14 residues. Written as DNA, the CDR3 is TGTGCCAGCAGCTTAGCCGGGGGTTCCTACGAGCAGTACTTC. Translated: CASSLAGGSYEQYF.

The gene calls are TRBV5-1 and TRBJ2-6; tentative D call: TRBD2 (6 bases). This CDR3 has 15 amino acids. Germline V gives CDR1 SGHRS, CDR2 YFSETQ. Trimming removed 0 bases from V and 3 bases from J, with 7 bases in between. The CDR3 sequence: CASSLAGDGANVLTF. In DNA, the CDR3 is TGCGCCAGCAGCTTGGCGGGAGATGGGGCCAACGTCCTGACTTTC.

This chain joins TRBV2 and TRBJ1-1; D not resolved. The V end was cut by 0 bases, the J end by 0 bases, with 5 bases between. The CDR3 consists of 14 residues. Germline V gene data show CDR1 as SNHLY and CDR2 as FYNNEI. The DNA of the CDR3 is TGTGCCAGCAGTGAAGCGCAGGTGAACACTGAAGCTTTCTTT. It yields the protein CASSEAQVNTEAFF.

The chain has TRBV28 and TRBJ2-7; 10 bases line up with TRBD1. Germline V gene lookup returns CDR1 MDHEN and CDR2 SYDVKM. J lost 4 bases, V lost 6 bases, and 9 bases had no gene match. This CDR3 has 15 residues. DNA for the CDR3: TGTGCCAGCAGCAGCACGCGGGACAGGGGTTACGAGCAGTACTTC. Translated, it gives CASSSTRDRGYEQYF.

On this clone itself: The sample contains more than one DNA sequence encoding this CDR3. This sequence joins TRBV18 and TRBJ1-5, with D possibly matching TRBD1 (5 bases). The CDR3 extends over 15 amino acids. Trimming pared 3 bases from V and 3 bases from J, leaving 12 bases between. CDR1 and CDR2 (germline): KGHSH, LQKENI. As DNA, the CDR3 is TGTGCCAGCTCACCGGGCCAGGGACTCAATCAGCCCCAGCATTTT. It translates to CASSPGQGLNQPQHF.

This rearrangement joins TRBV6-5 to TRBJ1-1; D remains ambiguous. The V end was cut by 2 bases, the J end by 4 bases, with 8 bases between. CDR3 length: 13 residues. Germline V gene sequence: CDR1 MNHEY, CDR2 SVGAGI. CDR3 loop: CASSYGESTEAFF. The CDR3 DNA follows: TGTGCCAGCAGTTACGGAGAGAGCACTGAAGCTTTCTTT.

The CDR3 DNA sequence: TGTGCCAGCAGCCCTCGCAGACAAGAGACCCAGTACTTC. Encoded protein: CASSPRRQETQYF. This rearrangement joins TRBV7-8 to TRBJ2-5; D remains ambiguous. The germline gives CDR1 SGHVS, CDR2 FQNEAQ. V was clipped by 5 bases and J by 2 bases, with 9 bases between them. The CDR3 is 13 residues long.

V and J are TRBV5-6 and TRBJ2-7; D is perhaps TRBD1 (6 bases). The CDR3 spans 14 residues. Deletions cut 4 bases from V and 4 bases from J, with 15 bases between. CDR1 and CDR2 (germline): SGHDT, YYEEEE. Here the CDR3 reads CASSHRASGYEQYF. Here the CDR3 DNA reads TGTGCCAGCAGCCACAGGGCGTCGGGGTACGAGCAGTACTTC.

The chain carries TRBV5-4 and TRBJ1-1; 7 bases agree with TRBD1. The CDR3 runs 16 residues. The germline V gene encodes CDR1 SGHNT and CDR2 YYREEE (reference sequence). V gave up 0 bases and J gave up 5 bases; unmatched junction bases: 10. The CDR3 bases are TGTGCCAGCAGCTTGGACAGGGGTGGAGTAAGGACTGAAGCTTTCTTT. As protein: CASSLDRGGVRTEAFF.